The rows below give T cell receptor beta chains drawn from one sample of a study of response to subunit inactivated influenza vaccine. Each CDR3 protein is one row after TCRdb ran MiXCR on the RT-PCR reads. Here the sample spans some 520,000 distinct CDR3 sequences, about 15% being singletons. The sequenced sample was CD4+ T cells sorted from PBMCs, obtained around 25 months after vaccination. The receptor set was obtained from a man aged 45-69 years who received an inactivated influenza vaccine. The CDR3 runs from the conserved cysteine through the conserved F or W. Each record gives: CDR3 length, V gene, clone size, J gene, CDR3 protein. Size tells how often a clone was seen (once, few, many) or the class of an expanded clone, and some rows leave it out.

15	TRBV9	few	TRBJ2-3	CASSVAFGFTDTQYF
15	TRBV4-2	few	TRBJ2-3	CASSQEERGTDTQYF
14	TRBV4-3	few	TRBJ2-7	CASSQGTWRSEQYF
13	TRBV6-6	few	TRBJ2-3	CASSAGTSHTQYF
14	TRBV3-1	few	TRBJ2-7	CASSRTRRSYEQYF
13	TRBV15	NA	TRBJ1-1	CATSPKRQSEAFF
12	TRBV12-3/TRBV12-4	many	TRBJ2-5	CASRLTGETQYF
15	TRBV2	few	TRBJ2-2	CASSEPPGGTGELFF
15	TRBV19	few	TRBJ2-1	CASTFSGSSYNEQFF
14	TRBV5-5	many	TRBJ2-7	CASSLRQGSYEQYF
13	TRBV6-1	many	TRBJ1-2	CASRTGVNYGYTF
15	TRBV5-1	few	TRBJ2-2	CASTKGDRDTGELFF
13	TRBV6-1	few	TRBJ2-7	CASSASGSYEQYF
12	TRBV24-1	few	TRBJ2-7	CATSAEGYEQYF
14	TRBV28	few	TRBJ2-5	CASSLLAEGETQYF
16	TRBV11-2	few	TRBJ2-5	CASSLGRDRTPRTQYF
14	TRBV29-1	NA	TRBJ2-3	CSVARDRATDTQYF
16	TRBV7-2	NA	TRBJ2-3	CASSPIGQGRADTQYF
16	TRBV6-1	many	TRBJ2-3	CASSEAGQGLADTQYF
16	TRBV5-3	once	TRBJ2-3	CASSLRQGIPTDTQYF
14	TRBV12-3/TRBV12-4	NA	TRBJ1-5	CASTWGLTNQPQHF
15	TRBV10-3	NA	TRBJ2-5	CAISKGQGAHETQYF
11	TRBV30	NA	TRBJ2-4	CAWEDQNIQYF
14	TRBV24-1	many	TRBJ1-2	CATSDSQGIYGYTF
15	TRBV20-1	few	TRBJ2-5	CSARGPTGGEETQYF
15	TRBV12-3/TRBV12-4	NA	TRBJ1-3	CASSFQGYSGNTIYF
13	TRBV7-9	NA	TRBJ1-4	CASSLTRNEKLFF
15	TRBV3-1	NA	TRBJ2-5	CASSPTGTSVETQYF